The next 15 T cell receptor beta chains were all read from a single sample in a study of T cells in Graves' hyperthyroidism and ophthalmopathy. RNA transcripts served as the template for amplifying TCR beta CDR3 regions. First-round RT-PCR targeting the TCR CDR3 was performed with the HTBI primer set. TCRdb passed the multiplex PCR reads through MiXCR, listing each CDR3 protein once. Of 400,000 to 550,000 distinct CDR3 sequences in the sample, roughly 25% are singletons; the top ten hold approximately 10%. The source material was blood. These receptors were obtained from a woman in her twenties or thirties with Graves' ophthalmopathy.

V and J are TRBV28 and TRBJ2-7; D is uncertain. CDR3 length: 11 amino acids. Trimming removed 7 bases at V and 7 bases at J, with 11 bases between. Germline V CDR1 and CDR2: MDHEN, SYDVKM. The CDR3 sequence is CASTGNREQYF. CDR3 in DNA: TGTGCCAGCACCGGAAATAGGGAGCAGTACTTC.

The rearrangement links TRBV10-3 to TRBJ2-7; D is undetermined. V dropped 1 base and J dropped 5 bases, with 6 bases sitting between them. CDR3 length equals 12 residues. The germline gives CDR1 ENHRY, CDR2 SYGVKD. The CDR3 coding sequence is TGTGCCATCAGTGAGTTCCAGGACGAGCAGTACTTC. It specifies CAISEFQDEQYF.

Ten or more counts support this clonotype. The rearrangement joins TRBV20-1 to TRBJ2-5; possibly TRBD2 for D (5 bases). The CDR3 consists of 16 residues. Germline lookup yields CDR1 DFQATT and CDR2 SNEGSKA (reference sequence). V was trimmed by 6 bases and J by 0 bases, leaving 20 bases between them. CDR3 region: CSAKRWPGPHQETQYF. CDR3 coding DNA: TGCAGTGCGAAGCGGTGGCCAGGACCCCACCAAGAGACCCAGTACTTC.

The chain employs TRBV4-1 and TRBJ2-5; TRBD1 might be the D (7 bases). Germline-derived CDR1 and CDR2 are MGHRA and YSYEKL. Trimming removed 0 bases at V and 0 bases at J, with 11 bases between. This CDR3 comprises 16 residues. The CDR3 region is CASSQEDREDQETQYF. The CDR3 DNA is TGCGCCAGCAGCCAAGAAGACAGGGAGGACCAAGAGACCCAGTACTTC.

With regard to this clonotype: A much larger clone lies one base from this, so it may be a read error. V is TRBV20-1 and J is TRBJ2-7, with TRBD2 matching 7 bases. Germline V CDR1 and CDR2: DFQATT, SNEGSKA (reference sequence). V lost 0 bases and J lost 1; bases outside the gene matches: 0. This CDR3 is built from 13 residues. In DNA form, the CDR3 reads TGCAGTGCTAGAGAGCGGGAGTCCTACGAGCAGTACTTC. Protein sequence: CSARERESYEQYF.

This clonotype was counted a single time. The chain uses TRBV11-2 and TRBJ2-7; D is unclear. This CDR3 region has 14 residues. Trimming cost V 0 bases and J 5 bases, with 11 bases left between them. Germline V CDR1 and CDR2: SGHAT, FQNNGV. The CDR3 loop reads CASSLDRVVHEQYF. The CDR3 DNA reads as TGTGCCAGCAGCTTAGATAGAGTAGTCCACGAGCAGTACTTC.

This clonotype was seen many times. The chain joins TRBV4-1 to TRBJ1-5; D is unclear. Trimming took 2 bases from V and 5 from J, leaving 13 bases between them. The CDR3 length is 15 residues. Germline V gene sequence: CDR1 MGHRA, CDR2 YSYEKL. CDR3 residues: CASSQRRSRDQPQHF. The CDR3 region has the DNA TGCGCCAGCAGCCAACGGAGGAGTAGGGATCAGCCCCAGCATTTT.

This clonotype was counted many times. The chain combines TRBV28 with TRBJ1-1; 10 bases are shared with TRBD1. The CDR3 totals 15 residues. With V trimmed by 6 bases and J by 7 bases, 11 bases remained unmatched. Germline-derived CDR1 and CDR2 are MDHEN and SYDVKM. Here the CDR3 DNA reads TGTGCCAGCAGCTCAAAAGGGACAGGGGCGGTTGAAGCTTTCTTT. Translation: CASSSKGTGAVEAFF.

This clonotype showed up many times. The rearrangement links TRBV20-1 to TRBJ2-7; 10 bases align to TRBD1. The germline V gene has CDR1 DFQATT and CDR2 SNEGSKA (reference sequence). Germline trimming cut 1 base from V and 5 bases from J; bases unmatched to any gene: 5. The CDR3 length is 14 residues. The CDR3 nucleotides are TGCAGTGCTAGAGGGGGGACAGGGGCCGACGAGCAGTACTTC. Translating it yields CSARGGTGADEQYF.

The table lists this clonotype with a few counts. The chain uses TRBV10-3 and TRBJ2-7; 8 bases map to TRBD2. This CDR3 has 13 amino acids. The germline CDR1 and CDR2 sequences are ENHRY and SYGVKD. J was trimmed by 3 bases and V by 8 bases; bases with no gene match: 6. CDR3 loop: CAIGPSGFYEQYF. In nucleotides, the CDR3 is TGTGCCATCGGTCCTAGCGGGTTCTACGAGCAGTACTTC.

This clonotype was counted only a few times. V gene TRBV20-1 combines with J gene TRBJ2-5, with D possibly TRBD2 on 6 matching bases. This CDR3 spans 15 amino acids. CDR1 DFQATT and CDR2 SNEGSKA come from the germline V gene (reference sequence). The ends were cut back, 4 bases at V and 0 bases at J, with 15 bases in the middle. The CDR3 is CSAKYGLSYQETQYF. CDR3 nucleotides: TGCAGTGCTAAATACGGACTATCGTACCAAGAGACCCAGTACTTC.

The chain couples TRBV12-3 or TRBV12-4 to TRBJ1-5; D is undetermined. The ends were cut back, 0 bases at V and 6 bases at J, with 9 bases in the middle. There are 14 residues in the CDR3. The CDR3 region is CASSLAQASQPQHF. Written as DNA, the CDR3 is TGTGCCAGCAGTTTAGCTCAGGCCTCTCAGCCCCAGCATTTT.

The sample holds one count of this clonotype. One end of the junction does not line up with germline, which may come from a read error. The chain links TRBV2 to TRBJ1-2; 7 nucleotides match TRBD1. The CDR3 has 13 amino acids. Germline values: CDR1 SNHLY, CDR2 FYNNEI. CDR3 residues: CASGERQGYGYTF. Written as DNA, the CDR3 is TGTGCCAGCGGTGAGAGACAGGGATATGGCTACACCTTC.

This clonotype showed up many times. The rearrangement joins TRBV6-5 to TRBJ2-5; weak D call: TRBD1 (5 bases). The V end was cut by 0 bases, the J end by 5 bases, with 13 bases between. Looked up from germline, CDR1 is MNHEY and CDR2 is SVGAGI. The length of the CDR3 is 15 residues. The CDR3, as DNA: TGTGCCAGCAGTTACTCGCGATCAGGGTGGGAGACCCAGTACTTC. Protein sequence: CASSYSRSGWETQYF.

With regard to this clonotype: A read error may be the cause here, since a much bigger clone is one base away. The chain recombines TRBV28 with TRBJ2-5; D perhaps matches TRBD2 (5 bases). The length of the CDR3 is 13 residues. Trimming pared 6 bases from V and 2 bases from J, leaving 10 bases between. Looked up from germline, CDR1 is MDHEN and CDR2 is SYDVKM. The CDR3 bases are TGTGCCAGCAGAATAGCGCAACAAGAGACCCAGTACTTC. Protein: CASRIAQQETQYF.